The entry that follows covers one TCR beta chain sequence. The antigen remains undetermined. The sort gate was single viable CD3+CD4+CD8-CD45RO+ cells for memory CD4+ T cells. This record comes from a study of memory CD4+ T cells and cytomegalovirus serostatus. Data came from immunoSEQ multiplex PCR; TCRdb stores just in-frame clones and leaves some out. The repertoire holds roughly 60,000 clones, with 75% to 80% as singletons. General study results and limits: Suggested: most of the CMV-linked TCR signature lies in CD4+ memory cells.

This clonotype was obtained from an adult in good health and CMV-seronegative. The sample was memory CD4+ T cells from blood.

CDR3: CASSLGLAANYGYTF. The CDR3 DNA reads as TGCGCCAGCAGCTTGGGACTTGCAGCTAACTATGGCTACACCTTC. The J gene is TRBJ1-2, the V gene TRBV5-1; D is ambiguous. CDR3 length: 15 residues. Deletions cut 0 bases from V and 0 bases from J, with 9 bases between. Germline V lookup: CDR1 SGHRS, CDR2 YFSETQ.